Listed here are 23 T cell receptor beta chains from one sample, sequenced in a study of blood T cell repertoires in COVID-19. Generated by immunoSEQ multiplex PCR, the TCRdb table keeps only in-frame clones and is missing some. This repertoire shows about 150,000 clones, 87% found once; its top ten account for 5.5% to 7.5%. The material sequenced was peripheral blood. All receptors derive from a man at least 80 years old with acute or convalescent COVID-19.

The chain carries TRBV6-5 and TRBJ1-2, with a weak D call TRBD1 (5 bases). CDR1 and CDR2 from the germline V gene are MNHEY and SVGAGI. Trimming stripped 5 bases from V and 8 bases from J, with 18 bases between. CDR3 length: 14 amino acids. The chain's CDR3 is CASSTRVSSDGYTF. As DNA, the CDR3 is TGTGCCAGCAGTACCAGGGTTTCAAGTGACGGCTACACCTTC.

This rearrangement joins TRBV2 to TRBJ2-1; 13 nucleotides match TRBD2. V shed 6 bases and J 3 bases; nucleotides not matched to a gene: 5. The CDR3 is made up of 16 amino acids. Per the germline V gene, CDR1 is SNHLY and CDR2 is FYNNEI. Here the CDR3 DNA reads TGTGCCAGCAGCAGGGGACTAGCGGGATACTACAATGAGCAGTTCTTC. It yields the protein CASSRGLAGYYNEQFF.

V gene TRBV2 combines with J gene TRBJ2-3; 7 bases align to TRBD2. The CDR3 contains 13 residues. V was clipped by 5 bases and J by 12 bases; unmatched bases: 11. Germline CDR1 SNHLY, CDR2 FYNNEI. The CDR3 spells CASSTRVAGAQYF. In nucleotides, the CDR3 is TGTGCCAGCAGTACAAGGGTCGCGGGAGCTCAGTATTTT.

The gene calls are TRBV7-9 and TRBJ1-6, with TRBD1 as a possible D gene (6 bases). CDR1 SEHNR and CDR2 FQNEAQ come from the germline V gene (reference sequence). V lost 1 base to trimming and J lost 5 bases, with 9 bases between them. The CDR3 consists of 15 residues. In DNA form, the CDR3 reads TGTGCCAGCAGCTTAGACAGGGCCAATAATTCACCCCTCCACTTT. It yields the protein CASSLDRANNSPLHF.

This clone showed up just once. The chain links TRBV27 to TRBJ1-1, with D maybe TRBD1 (6 bases). V lost 0 bases and J lost 4, with 12 bases in between. The CDR3 runs 15 residues. Germline loops: CDR1 MNHEY, CDR2 SMNVEV (reference sequence). For the CDR3, the DNA is TGTGCCAGCAGTTTATCGTTCCAGGGGCTCACTGAAGCTTTCTTT. Translated, it gives CASSLSFQGLTEAFF.

The CDR3 region has the DNA TGCGCCAGCAGCTTGGGAGGGGGCACTGAAGCTTTCTTT. Its translation is CASSLGGGTEAFF. The chain joins TRBV5-1 to TRBJ1-1; TRBD1 might be the D (6 bases). Per germline, CDR1 SGHRS and CDR2 YFSETQ. V lost 0 bases, J lost 4 bases, and 7 bases lay in between. The CDR3 sequence is 13 residues long.

This chain connects TRBV7-2 to TRBJ2-2, with TRBD2 matching over 11 bases. CDR3 length: 15 amino acids. Per germline, CDR1 SGHTA and CDR2 FQGNSA. V shed 3 bases, J shed 7 bases, and the junction held 4 bases outside the gene matches. CDR3 DNA sequence: TGTGCCAGCAGCTTTACTAGCGGGAGAGGCGGGGAGCTGTTTTTT. Protein: CASSFTSGRGGELFF. Using reference TRBV7-2 and TRBJ2-2 for the parts outside the CDR3, the full variable domain is GAGVSQSPSNKVTEKGKDVELRCDPISGHTALYWYRQSLGQGLEFLIYFQGNSAPDKSGLPSDRFSAERTGGSVSTLTIQRTQQEDSAVYLCASSFTSGRGGELFFGEGSRLTVL.

J is TRBJ2-1 and V is TRBV19; 7 bases are a match to TRBD2. The CDR3 is made up of 15 amino acids. Unmatched junction bases numbered 9, after V lost 0 bases and J lost 10 bases. Germline loops: CDR1 LNHDA, CDR2 SQIVND (reference sequence). The CDR3 spells CASSIEGGFSSEQFF. The CDR3 nucleotides are TGTGCCAGTAGTATAGAGGGGGGGTTCTCCTCAGAGCAGTTCTTC.

This clone has a handful of counts. This sequence joins TRBV2 and TRBJ2-1; 9 bases are a match to TRBD2. The germline V gene encodes CDR1 SNHLY and CDR2 FYNNEI. Germline trimming cut 7 bases from V and 1 base from J; bases unmatched to any gene: 8. This CDR3 is built from 16 residues. As DNA, the CDR3 is TGTGCCAGCACATCGTTAGCGGGAGCGTCCTACAATGAGCAGTTCTTC. Translating gives CASTSLAGASYNEQFF.

In regard to this clone: The same CDR3 arises from other DNA sequences in this sample as well. The chain recombines TRBV5-1 with TRBJ2-1; TRBD2 matches 10 bases. CDR3 length equals 15 residues. Germline V CDR1 and CDR2: SGHRS, YFSETQ. The trim removed 10 bases at V and 6 bases at J, leaving 13 bases unmatched. CDR3 coding DNA: TGCGCCTCCGGGGGGCTAGCGGGGGTTGGCAATGAGCAGTTCTTC. Its protein product is CASGGLAGVGNEQFF.

The J gene is TRBJ2-1, the V gene TRBV4-1; tentative D call: TRBD2 (6 bases). The CDR3 is 15 amino acids. V was pared by 2 bases and J by 7 bases, with 15 bases between. Per germline, CDR1 MGHRA and CDR2 YSYEKL. CDR3 in DNA: TGCGCCAGCAGCCAATGGAGGGGACCCACTAATGAGCAGTTCTTC. Translation gives CASSQWRGPTNEQFF.

The rearrangement links TRBV6-1 to TRBJ2-2, with 7 bases lining up with TRBD1. This CDR3 spans 17 amino acids. Germline assignment: CDR1 MNHNS and CDR2 SASEGT. With 3 bases clipped from V and 4 bases from J, the junction kept 11 bases outside the gene matches. CDR3 residues: CASSESILAGGTGELFF. The CDR3 DNA reads as TGTGCCAGCAGTGAGAGTATATTGGCAGGGGGCACCGGGGAGCTGTTTTTT.

This chain joins TRBV5-6 and TRBJ2-7, with TRBD1 as a possible D gene (9 bases). Trimming removed 4 bases from V and 7 bases from J, with 27 bases in between. This CDR3 is built from 17 residues. CDR1 is SGHDT, CDR2 YYEEEE, per germline. The CDR3 reads CASSPDRGSGSRNEQYF. CDR3 nucleotides: TGTGCCAGCAGCCCCGACAGGGGGAGCGGGAGCAGGAATGAGCAGTACTTC. Drawing the rest from reference TRBV5-6 and TRBJ2-7, the complete variable domain is DAGVTQSPTHLIKTRGQQVTLRCSPKSGHDTVSWYQQALGQGPQFIFQYYEEEERQRGNFPDRFSGHQFPNYSSELNVNALLLGDSALYLCASSPDRGSGSRNEQYFGPGTRLTVT.

The rearrangement links TRBV5-1 to TRBJ2-6; no reliable D call. The CDR3 is made up of 15 amino acids. The ends were cut back, 2 bases at V and 0 bases at J, with 6 bases in the middle. Germline lookup yields CDR1 SGHRS and CDR2 YFSETQ. This chain's CDR3 is CASSLILSGANVLTF. The CDR3 DNA follows: TGCGCCAGCAGCTTAATACTCTCTGGGGCCAACGTCCTGACTTTC. The entire variable domain, with the rest obtained from reference TRBV5-1 and TRBJ2-6, is as follows: KAGVTQTPRYLIKTRGQQVTLSCSPISGHRSVSWYQQTPGQGLQFLFEYFSETQRNKGNFPGRFSGRQFSNSRSEMNVSTLELGDSALYLCASSLILSGANVLTFGAGSRLTVL.

This chain connects TRBV7-9 to TRBJ2-5, with a weak D call TRBD1 (6 bases). Germline V CDR1 and CDR2: SEHNR, FQNEAQ (reference sequence). CDR3 length: 14 residues. V shed 5 bases and J shed 7 bases, with 17 bases lying between them. CDR3 DNA: TGTGCCAGCAGCCTAGGACAGAGGATAGGGACCCAGTACTTC. Encoded protein: CASSLGQRIGTQYF.

This clone was recorded only once. The CDR3 DNA is TGTGCCAGTAGTTCAGACAGGAGCAGACAGCCCCAGCATTTT. Translation: CASSSDRSRQPQHF. This chain uses TRBV19 with TRBJ1-5, with D perhaps TRBD1 (6 bases). CDR3 length: 14 amino acids. The V end lost 5 bases, the J end lost 7 bases, and 15 bases lay between the germline ends. The V gene's germline CDR1 is LNHDA and CDR2 SQIVND (reference sequence).

The rearrangement joins TRBV7-2 to TRBJ2-3; 10 nucleotides align to TRBD2. The CDR3 length is 16 residues. Trimming took 1 base from V and 4 from J; bases not matched to a gene: 5. Per the germline V gene, CDR1 is SGHTA and CDR2 is FQGNSA. CDR3 sequence reads: CASSLGGLAIADTQYF. The CDR3 region has the DNA TGTGCCAGCAGCTTAGGGGGACTAGCGATCGCAGATACGCAGTATTTT. The whole variable domain, filled in from reference TRBV7-2 and TRBJ2-3, reads GAGVSQSPSNKVTEKGKDVELRCDPISGHTALYWYRQSLGQGLEFLIYFQGNSAPDKSGLPSDRFSAERTGGSVSTLTIQRTQQEDSAVYLCASSLGGLAIADTQYFGPGTRLTVL.

This sequence joins TRBV5-1 and TRBJ1-5; D is unclear. Germline CDR1 is SGHRS and CDR2 is YFSETQ. V lost 0 bases to trimming and J lost 1 base, with 11 bases between them. The CDR3 is 16 residues long. In nucleotides, the CDR3 is TGCGCCAGCAGCTTGGAGAGGGAGTGGAGCAATCAGCCCCAGCATTTT. It translates to CASSLEREWSNQPQHF. The entire variable domain, with the rest obtained from reference TRBV5-1 and TRBJ1-5, is as follows: KAGVTQTPRYLIKTRGQQVTLSCSPISGHRSVSWYQQTPGQGLQFLFEYFSETQRNKGNFPGRFSGRQFSNSRSEMNVSTLELGDSALYLCASSLEREWSNQPQHFGDGTRLSIL.

The CDR3: CASRLAGVGETQYF. CDR3 sequence (DNA): TGTGCCAGCAGACTAGCGGGAGTCGGGGAGACCCAGTACTTC. The genes are TRBV6-5 and TRBJ2-5, with 11 nucleotides matching TRBD2. The CDR3 extends over 14 amino acids. V lost 6 bases to trimming and J lost 5 bases; unmatched junction nucleotides: 5. The V gene's germline CDR1 is MNHEY and CDR2 SVGAGI.

The table lists this clone with a count of one. This chain joins TRBV2 and TRBJ2-2, with 8 bases aligning to TRBD1. V shed 11 bases and J 4 bases; nucleotides not matched to a gene: 9. Germline CDR1 and CDR2: SNHLY and FYNNEI. This CDR3 has 14 amino acids. CDR3 in amino acids: CAGTGTGSTGELFF. For the CDR3, the DNA is TGTGCCGGCACCGGGACAGGATCCACCGGGGAGCTGTTTTTT.

The J gene is TRBJ1-2, the V gene TRBV27; no firm D call. V lost 6 bases and J lost 2, with 10 bases in between. The CDR3 totals 13 residues. Germline-derived CDR1 and CDR2 are MNHEY and SMNVEV (reference sequence). CDR3 coding DNA: TGTGCCAGCAGCGAAGATGGCAACTATGGCTACACCTTC. Protein: CASSEDGNYGYTF.

The rearrangement links TRBV12-3 or TRBV12-4 to TRBJ2-7, with D tentatively TRBD1 (6 bases). The CDR3 length is 12 residues. The V and J ends lost 5 bases and 4 bases respectively, with 9 bases between them. This chain's CDR3 is CASSPQGYEQYF. The CDR3 coding sequence is TGTGCCAGCAGTCCCCAGGGGTACGAGCAGTACTTC.

The rearrangement links TRBV7-2 to TRBJ1-1, with D possibly being TRBD1 (5 bases). CDR3 length equals 13 residues. Germline V lookup: CDR1 SGHTA, CDR2 FQGNSA. The V gene lost 3 bases and the J gene lost 6 bases, with 11 bases spanning the gap. This CDR3 reads CASSFSGKAEAFF. The CDR3 DNA sequence: TGTGCCAGCAGCTTTTCAGGGAAGGCTGAAGCTTTCTTT.